This record concerns one TCR beta chain sequence. The antigen is unknown. Sequencing used immunoSEQ v3. Sequencing used immunoSEQ multiplex PCR; TCRdb keeps in-frame clones, though not all of them. Counted here are tens of thousands of clones, just under 75% occurring once; the ten biggest clones make up roughly 7.4%. From germline, CDR1 is MGHRA and CDR2 YSYEKL. After removal of 1 base from V and 4 bases from J, the junction contained 6 bases not matched to a gene. The CDR3 has 15 residues. This entry comes from a study of TIL therapy for anti-PD-1-resistant metastatic lung cancer. Turning to the study itself: Median tumor PD-L1 proportion score was 5% to 7%. Tumors carried a median about 1.4 non-synonymous mutations per megabase.

As to time point: pre-treatment sample, taken before nivolumab and TIL therapy. Tumor tissue came from excised metastases, mostly pleural nodules or supraclavicular lymph nodes. Patients were adults with stage 4 NSCLC. Study-wide points: Many TIL product clones were absent from baseline tumor, suggesting clonal contraction.

The sample was tumor tissue, taken at baseline. This receptor was identified in a person aged 25-79 years with non-small cell lung cancer. This chain links TRBV4-1 with TRBJ2-5; 7 nucleotides agree with TRBD2. In DNA form, the CDR3 reads TGCGCCAGCAGCCAAGTGGCGGGGGAAAGAGAGACCCAGTACTTC. It specifies CASSQVAGERETQYF.